The 30 T cell receptor beta chains below come from one sample, sequenced in a study of CXCR3-negative and CXCR3-positive naive CD8 T cells. Points from the study as a whole: The study found more hydrophobic TRB CDR3s in CXCR3-positive naive cells than in CXCR3-negative naive cells.

Libraries were UMI-labeled 5' RACE TRB cDNA. TCRdb reanalyzed the 5' RACE reads and collapses them to one entry per CDR3 protein, without DNA. This sample's clone table lists some 150,000 distinct CDR3 sequences. These receptors have no identified antigens. The material sequenced was naive CXCR3+ CD8+ T cells from blood. Subset noted: CD45RO-CCR7+CD27+CD95- naive CD8+ T cells expressing CXCR3 (TNR3+). The receptors shown here come from a human donor in good health. Some clones in this sample may be carry-over from other donors' samples.

The V call is TRBV6-2 or TRBV6-3, the J call TRBJ1-5. The CDR3 spans 13 residues. Germline V gene sequence: CDR1 MNHEY, CDR2 SVGEGT. CDR3 sequence reads: CASSYQIDQPQHF.

The gene calls are TRBV6-6 and TRBJ2-7. From germline, CDR1 is MNHNY and CDR2 SVGAGI (reference sequence). The CDR3 runs 15 residues. The CDR3 here is CASTYSIDSPYEQYF.

V and J are TRBV7-9 and TRBJ1-1; checking the TCRdb D call of TRBD1 is not possible without DNA. From germline, CDR1 is SEHNR and CDR2 FQNEAQ (reference sequence). The CDR3 sequence is 13 residues long. The chain's CDR3 is CASSPPGSGEAFF.

CDR3 loop: CAWSPHRNEQFF. This chain joins TRBV30 and TRBJ2-1; checking the TCRdb D call of TRBD2 is not possible without DNA. Per germline, CDR1 GTSNPN and CDR2 SVGIG (reference sequence). The CDR3 extends over 12 amino acids.

This chain links TRBV29-1 with TRBJ2-1; TCRdb indicates TRBD2, and absent DNA this call remains unverified. This CDR3 contains 14 residues. CDR1 SQVTM and CDR2 ANQGSEA come from the germline V gene. CDR3 sequence reads: CSVEDGQGGNEQFF.

The rearrangement uses TRBV27 and TRBJ2-5; TCRdb selects TRBD1, and the lack of DNA leaves this call unchecked. The germline gives CDR1 MNHEY, CDR2 SMNVEV (reference sequence). This CDR3 has 15 amino acids. This CDR3 reads CASSSDREIGETQYF.

CDR3 in amino acids: CASSSMGNGPEKLFF. The rearrangement uses TRBV5-5 and TRBJ1-4. CDR3 length equals 15 residues. Germline CDR1 and CDR2: SGHKS and YYEKEE (reference sequence).

J is TRBJ2-5 and V is TRBV12-3 or TRBV12-4. The CDR3 runs 15 residues. The CDR3 spells CASSSDTYLQETQYF.

This clonotype is classed as medium-sized (0.01 to 0.1%) by frequency. This chain connects TRBV6-2 or TRBV6-3 to TRBJ2-7. There are 14 residues in the CDR3. Germline V gene sequence: CDR1 MNHEY, CDR2 SVGEGT. This chain's CDR3 is CASSYEPSAYEQYF.

The chain is built from TRBV4-1 and TRBJ1-1; TCRdb proposes TRBD1, but this gene call is untestable without DNA. CDR1 and CDR2 from the germline V gene are MGHRA and YSYEKL. The CDR3 is 13 residues long. The CDR3 sequence: CASSQNPDTEAFF.

The chain couples TRBV29-1 to TRBJ1-5; TCRdb gives TRBD1 as the D gene, but with no DNA this cannot be confirmed. The V gene's germline CDR1 is SQVTM and CDR2 ANQGSEA. CDR3 size: 13 residues. The CDR3 sequence: CSVGQGLNQPQHF.

The J gene is TRBJ2-5, the V gene TRBV9; the D call from TCRdb, TRBD2, cannot be confirmed without DNA. Germline CDR1 and CDR2: SGDLS and YYNGEE. This CDR3 is built from 13 residues. This CDR3 reads CASSTGLQETQYF. The full variable domain, completed using reference TRBV9 and TRBJ2-5, is DSGVTQTPKHLITATGQRVTLRCSPRSGDLSVYWYQQSLDQGLQFLIQYYNGEERAKGNILERFSAQQFPDLHSELNLSSLELGDSALYFCASSTGLQETQYFGPGTRLLVL.

This chain joins TRBV7-9 and TRBJ1-1. Germline V lookup: CDR1 SEHNR, CDR2 FQNEAQ (reference sequence). CDR3 length: 13 amino acids. The CDR3 loop reads CASSPPAGPEAFF.

The chain combines TRBV29-1 with TRBJ2-1; TCRdb's D call of TRBD2 is untestable without DNA. Germline values: CDR1 SQVTM, CDR2 ANQGSEA. CDR3 length: 14 residues. The CDR3 protein is CSERQGSSYNEQFF.

The V gene is TRBV7-8, the J gene TRBJ2-6; TCRdb indicates TRBD1, and absent DNA this call remains unverified. CDR1 and CDR2 (germline): SGHVS, FQNEAQ. The CDR3 contains 15 residues. The CDR3 is CASSPRPSGANVLTF. The entire variable domain, with the rest obtained from reference TRBV7-8 and TRBJ2-6, is as follows: GAGVSQSPRYKVAKRGQDVALRCDPISGHVSLFWYQQALGQGPEFLTYFQNEAQLDKSGLPSDRFFAERPEGSVSTLKIQRTQQEDSAVYLCASSPRPSGANVLTFGAGSRLTVL.

CDR3 in amino acids: CASSLEAGGGYEQYF. J is TRBJ2-7 and V is TRBV7-2; the TCRdb D gene call, TRBD2, has no DNA to confirm it. CDR3 length equals 15 residues. Germline V gene sequence: CDR1 SGHTA, CDR2 FQGNSA.

The V gene is TRBV7-9, the J gene TRBJ2-2; TCRdb reports TRBD1, a call that lacks DNA to check it against. The CDR3 runs 16 residues. Germline V gives CDR1 SEHNR, CDR2 FQNEAQ (reference sequence). The CDR3 reads CASSFGRSGRTGELFF.

V gene TRBV19 combines with J gene TRBJ2-4. Germline V gene sequence: CDR1 LNHDA, CDR2 SQIVND (reference sequence). There are 14 residues in the CDR3. The CDR3 is CASSMADVKNIHYF.

The chain joins TRBV5-1 to TRBJ2-7; TCRdb's D call of TRBD1 is untestable without DNA. The CDR3 spans 16 residues. Per the germline V gene, CDR1 is SGHRS and CDR2 is YFSETQ. The CDR3 reads CASSKQTGEESYEQYF.

CDR3 amino acids: CSVDKSHTEAFF. The V and J genes are TRBV29-1 and TRBJ1-1. This CDR3 has 12 residues. Germline V lookup: CDR1 SQVTM, CDR2 ANQGSEA. The full variable domain, rest sourced from reference TRBV29-1 and TRBJ1-1, is SAVISQKPSRDICQRGTSLTIQCQVDSQVTMMFWYRQQPGQSLTLIATANQGSEATYESGFVIDKFPISRPNLTFSTLTVSNMSPEDSSIYLCSVDKSHTEAFFGQGTRLTVV.

The V call is TRBV7-9, the J call TRBJ2-7. This CDR3 has 14 amino acids. From germline, CDR1 is SEHNR and CDR2 FQNEAQ (reference sequence). CDR3 in amino acids: CASSLGDGTYEQYF. Looking up the rest from reference TRBV7-9 and TRBJ2-7 gives the full variable domain: DTGVSQNPRHKITKRGQNVTFRCDPISEHNRLYWYRQTLGQGPEFLTYFQNEAQLEKSRLLSDRFSAERPKGSFSTLEIQRTEQGDSAMYLCASSLGDGTYEQYFGPGTRLTVT.

The chain is built from TRBV7-9 and TRBJ2-7; TCRdb reports TRBD2, a call that lacks DNA to check it against. Germline loops: CDR1 SEHNR, CDR2 FQNEAQ (reference sequence). The CDR3 is 12 residues long. The CDR3 loop reads CASSGGSYEQYF.

V and J are TRBV12-3 or TRBV12-4 and TRBJ1-1; no DNA is available, so the TRBD1 call from TCRdb remains unchecked. This CDR3 spans 12 amino acids. The CDR3 here is CASTGTGTEAFF.

The V call is TRBV28, the J call TRBJ2-3; TCRdb proposes TRBD1, but this gene call is untestable without DNA. This CDR3 region has 13 residues. Germline-derived CDR1 and CDR2 are MDHEN and SYDVKM. CDR3 loop: CASSGALSDTQYF.

This chain links TRBV7-2 with TRBJ2-7; TCRdb returns TRBD2, unconfirmable since there is no DNA. The CDR3 is 17 residues long. Germline CDR1 reads SGHTA; CDR2 reads FQGNSA. CDR3 sequence reads: CASSLSLAGGSSYEQYF.

V and J are TRBV9 and TRBJ2-2. This CDR3 is built from 15 residues. In germline, CDR1 is SGDLS, CDR2 YYNGEE. The CDR3 loop reads CASSLGRLPPGELFF. Filled out from reference TRBV9 and TRBJ2-2, the complete variable domain reads DSGVTQTPKHLITATGQRVTLRCSPRSGDLSVYWYQQSLDQGLQFLIQYYNGEERAKGNILERFSAQQFPDLHSELNLSSLELGDSALYFCASSLGRLPPGELFFGEGSRLTVL.

The V gene is TRBV29-1, the J gene TRBJ2-5; TCRdb's D call, TRBD2, is unchecked because there is no DNA. CDR3 length: 15 amino acids. In germline, CDR1 is SQVTM, CDR2 ANQGSEA. CDR3: CSVRGSGGAWETQYF.

This chain uses TRBV15 with TRBJ2-1; with no DNA, the TCRdb D assignment of TRBD1 cannot be verified. Germline V lookup: CDR1 LNHNV, CDR2 YYDKDF (reference sequence). The CDR3 spans 16 residues. CDR3: CATSRTGGLGDNEQFF.

J is TRBJ2-7 and V is TRBV29-1; TCRdb outputs TRBD2, but without DNA this stays unchecked. CDR3 size: 14 residues. Germline V gene sequence: CDR1 SQVTM, CDR2 ANQGSEA. The CDR3 loop is CSVEGIPPSYEQYF.

The genes are TRBV29-1 and TRBJ1-1; TCRdb designates TRBD1, a call that cannot be tested without DNA. There are 14 residues in the CDR3. Germline V gene sequence: CDR1 SQVTM, CDR2 ANQGSEA. Here the CDR3 reads CSVETTGLGTEAFF.